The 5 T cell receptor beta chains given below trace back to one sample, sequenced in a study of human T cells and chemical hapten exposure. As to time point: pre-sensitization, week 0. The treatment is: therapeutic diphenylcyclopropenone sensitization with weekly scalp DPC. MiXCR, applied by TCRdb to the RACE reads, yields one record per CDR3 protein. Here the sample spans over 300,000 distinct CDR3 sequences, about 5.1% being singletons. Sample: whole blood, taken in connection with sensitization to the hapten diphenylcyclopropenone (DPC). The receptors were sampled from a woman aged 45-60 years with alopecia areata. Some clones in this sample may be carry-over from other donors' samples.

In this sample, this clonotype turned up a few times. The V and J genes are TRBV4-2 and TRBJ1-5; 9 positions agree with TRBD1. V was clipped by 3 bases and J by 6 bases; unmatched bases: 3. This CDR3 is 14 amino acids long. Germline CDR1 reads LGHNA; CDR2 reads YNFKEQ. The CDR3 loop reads CASSQATGGQPQHF. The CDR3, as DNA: TGTGCCAGCAGCCAGGCGACAGGGGGTCAGCCCCAGCATTTT.

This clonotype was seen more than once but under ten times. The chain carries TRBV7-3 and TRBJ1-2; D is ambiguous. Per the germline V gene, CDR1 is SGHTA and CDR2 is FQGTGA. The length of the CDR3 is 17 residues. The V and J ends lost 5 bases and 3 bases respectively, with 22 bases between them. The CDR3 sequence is CASSAWNMLKDDYGYTF. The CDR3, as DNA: TGTGCCAGCAGCGCCTGGAACATGTTGAAGGACGACTATGGCTACACCTTC.

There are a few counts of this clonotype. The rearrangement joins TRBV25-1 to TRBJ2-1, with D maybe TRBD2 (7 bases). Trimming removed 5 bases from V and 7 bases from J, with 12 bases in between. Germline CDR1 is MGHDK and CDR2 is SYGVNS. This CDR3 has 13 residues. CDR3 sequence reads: CASSTQGGNEQFF. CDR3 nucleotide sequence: TGTGCCAGCAGTACACAGGGAGGGAATGAGCAGTTCTTC. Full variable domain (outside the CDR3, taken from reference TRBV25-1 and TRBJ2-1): EADIYQTPRYLVIGTGKKITLECSQTMGHDKMYWYQQDPGMELHLIHYSYGVNSTEKGDLSSESTVSRIRTEHFPLTLESARPSHTSQYLCASSTQGGNEQFFGPGTRLTVL.

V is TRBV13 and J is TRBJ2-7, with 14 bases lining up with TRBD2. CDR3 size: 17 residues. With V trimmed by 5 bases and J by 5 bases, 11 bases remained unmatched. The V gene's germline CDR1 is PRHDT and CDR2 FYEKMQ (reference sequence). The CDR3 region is CASSPTSGGAQAHEQYF. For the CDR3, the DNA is TGTGCCAGCAGCCCGACTAGCGGGGGGGCCCAAGCCCACGAGCAGTACTTC. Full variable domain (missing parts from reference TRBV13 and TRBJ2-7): AAGVIQSPRHLIKEKRETATLKCYPIPRHDTVYWYQQGPGQDPQFLISFYEKMQSDKGSIPDRFSAQQFSDYHSELNMSSLELGDSALYFCASSPTSGGAQAHEQYFGPGTRLTVT.

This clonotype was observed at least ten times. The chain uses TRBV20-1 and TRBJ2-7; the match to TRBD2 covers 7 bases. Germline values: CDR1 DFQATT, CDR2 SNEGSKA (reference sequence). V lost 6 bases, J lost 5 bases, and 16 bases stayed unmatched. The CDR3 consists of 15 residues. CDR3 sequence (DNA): TGCAGTGCAGTGACACCGGGACTACTCCCCAACGAGCAGTACTTC. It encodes CSAVTPGLLPNEQYF.